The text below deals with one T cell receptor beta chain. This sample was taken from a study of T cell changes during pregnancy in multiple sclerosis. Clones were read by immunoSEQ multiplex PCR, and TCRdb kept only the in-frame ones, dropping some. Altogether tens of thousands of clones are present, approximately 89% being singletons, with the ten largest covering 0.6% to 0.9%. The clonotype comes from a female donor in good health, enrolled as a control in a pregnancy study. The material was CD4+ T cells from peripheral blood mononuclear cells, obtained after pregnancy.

The CDR3 sequence is CASSHPQSTDTQYF. In nucleotides, the CDR3 is TGTGCCAGCAGCCATCCCCAGAGCACAGATACGCAGTATTTT. The chain is built from TRBV7-9 and TRBJ2-3, with D hard to call. Trimming took 5 bases from V and 0 from J, leaving 9 bases between them. This CDR3 region has 14 residues. From germline, CDR1 is SEHNR and CDR2 FQNEAQ (reference sequence).